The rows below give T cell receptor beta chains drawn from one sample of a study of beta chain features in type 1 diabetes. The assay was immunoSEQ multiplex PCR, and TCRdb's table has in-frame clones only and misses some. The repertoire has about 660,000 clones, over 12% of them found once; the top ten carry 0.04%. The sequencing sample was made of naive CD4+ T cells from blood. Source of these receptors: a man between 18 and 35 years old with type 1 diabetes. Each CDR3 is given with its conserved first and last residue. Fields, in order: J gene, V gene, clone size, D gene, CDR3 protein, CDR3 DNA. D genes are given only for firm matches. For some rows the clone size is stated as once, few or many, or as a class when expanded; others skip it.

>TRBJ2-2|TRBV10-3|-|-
CAISGSNTGELFF
TGTGCCATCAGTGGATCGAACACCGGGGAGCTGTTTTTT
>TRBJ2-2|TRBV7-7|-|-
CASSLWGFTGELFF
TGTGCTAGCAGCTTATGGGGTTTCACCGGGGAGCTGTTTTTT
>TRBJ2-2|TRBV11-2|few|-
CASSRAASSPLTGELFF
TGTGCCAGCAGCCGGGCGGCTAGCTCACCCCTCACCGGGGAGCTGTTTTTT
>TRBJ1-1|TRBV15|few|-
CATSRVDFLNTEAFF
TGTGCCACCAGCAGAGTGGACTTTCTGAACACTGAAGCTTTCTTT
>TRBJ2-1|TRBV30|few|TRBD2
CAWRGGSNEQFF
TGTGCCTGGAGGGGGGGGAGCAATGAGCAGTTCTTC
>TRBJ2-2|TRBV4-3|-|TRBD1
CASSQQGAGTGELFF
TGCGCCAGCAGCCAACAGGGGGCGGGCACCGGGGAGCTGTTTTTT
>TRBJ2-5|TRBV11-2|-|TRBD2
CASSPGRLAGRIGETQYF
TGTGCCAGCAGCCCCGGCCGACTAGCGGGGAGGATAGGAGAGACCCAGTACTTC
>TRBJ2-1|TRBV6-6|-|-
CASSPEVAANEQFF
TGTGCCAGCAGCCCCGAGGTAGCGGCTAATGAGCAGTTCTTC
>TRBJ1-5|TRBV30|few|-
CAWSVRGPNQPQHF
TGTGCCTGGAGTGTACGCGGACCCAATCAGCCCCAGCATTTT
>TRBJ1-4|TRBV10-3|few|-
CAISTTGDEKLFF
TGTGCCATCTCGACCACCGGGGATGAAAAACTGTTTTTT
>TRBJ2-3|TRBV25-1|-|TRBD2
CASIVSSGWGDTQYF
TGTGCCAGCATTGTTTCTAGCGGCTGGGGGGATACGCAGTATTTT
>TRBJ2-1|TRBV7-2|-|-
CASSLVPSYNEQFF
TGTGCCAGCAGCTTAGTCCCCTCCTACAATGAGCAGTTCTTC
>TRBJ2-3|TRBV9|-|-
CASSVTGSPDTQYF
TGTGCCAGCAGCGTAACGGGGTCCCCAGATACGCAGTATTTT
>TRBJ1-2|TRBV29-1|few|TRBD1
CSVSPSTGPYGYTF
TGCAGCGTTTCGCCCTCGACAGGGCCGTATGGCTACACCTTC
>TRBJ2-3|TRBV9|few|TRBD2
CASSSHGGRAPDTQYF
TGTGCCAGCAGCTCCCACGGCGGGAGGGCCCCAGATACGCAGTATTTT
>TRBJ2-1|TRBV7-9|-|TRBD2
CASSSTGRLAGGNEQFF
TGTGCCAGCAGCTCTACAGGAAGACTAGCGGGGGGCAATGAGCAGTTCTTC
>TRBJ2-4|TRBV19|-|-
CASSGTLLAKNIQYF
TGTGCCAGTAGTGGCACATTGTTAGCCAAAAACATTCAGTACTTC
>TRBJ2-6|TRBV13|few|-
CASSPRLFPGANVLTF
TGTGCCAGCAGCCCCCGGCTTTTCCCTGGGGCCAACGTCCTGACTTTC
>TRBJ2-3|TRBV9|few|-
CASSVGAGTDTQYF
TGTGCCAGCAGCGTAGGTGCGGGCACAGATACGCAGTATTTT
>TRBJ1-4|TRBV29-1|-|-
CSVANEKLFF
TGCAGCGTTGCCAATGAAAAACTGTTTTTT
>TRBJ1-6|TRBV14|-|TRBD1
CASSQARQGALHF
TGTGCCAGCAGCCAAGCTCGACAGGGGGCCCTCCACTTT
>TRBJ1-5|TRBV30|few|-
CAWAQRSNQPQHF
TGTGCCTGGGCCCAAAGGAGCAATCAGCCCCAGCATTTT
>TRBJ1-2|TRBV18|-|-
CASSTGQSNYGYTF
TGTGCCAGCTCAACGGGACAAAGCAACTATGGCTACACCTTC
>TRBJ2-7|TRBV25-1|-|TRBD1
CASSPRTGASYEQYF
TGTGCCAGCAGTCCCCGGACAGGGGCCTCCTACGAGCAGTACTTC
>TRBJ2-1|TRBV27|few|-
CASTFLGVSLSYNEQFF
TGTGCCAGCACTTTCTTAGGGGTGAGCCTTTCCTACAATGAGCAGTTCTTC
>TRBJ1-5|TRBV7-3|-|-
CASSFPMRPQHF
TGTGCCAGCAGCTTCCCAATGAGGCCCCAGCATTTT
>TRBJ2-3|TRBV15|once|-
CATSRKDFLDGQYF
TGTGCCACCAGCAGAAAGGACTTCCTGGATGGGCAGTATTTT
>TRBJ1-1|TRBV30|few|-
CAWSPLEATEAFF
TGTGCCTGGAGTCCGCTTGAGGCCACTGAAGCTTTCTTT
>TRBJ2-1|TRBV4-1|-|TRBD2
CASSQYPAGGPTNEQFF
TGCGCCAGCAGCCAATACCCAGCGGGAGGGCCGACGAATGAGCAGTTCTTC
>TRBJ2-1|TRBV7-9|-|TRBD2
CASSSTGTSVYNEQFF
TGTGCCAGCAGCTCCACCGGGACTAGCGTCTACAATGAGCAGTTCTTC
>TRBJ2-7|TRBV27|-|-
CASSFAHEQYF
TGTGCCAGCAGTTTTGCCCACGAGCAGTACTTC
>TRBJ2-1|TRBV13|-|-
CASSLGDTELMGQFF
TGTGCCAGCAGCTTAGGGGACACGGAGTTAATGGGGCAGTTCTTC
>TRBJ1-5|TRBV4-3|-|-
CASSQDWAVESNQPQHF
TGCGCCAGCAGCCAAGATTGGGCAGTAGAGAGCAATCAGCCCCAGCATTTT
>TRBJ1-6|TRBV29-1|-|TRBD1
CSAVTGANSPLHF
TGCAGCGCCGTGACAGGGGCTAATTCACCCCTCCACTTT
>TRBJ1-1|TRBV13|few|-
CASSPTPDSPEAFF
TGTGCCAGCAGCCCCACCCCGGACAGCCCCGAAGCTTTCTTT
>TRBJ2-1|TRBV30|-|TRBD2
CAWSLKRGSSYNEQFF
TGTGCCTGGAGTCTCAAACGCGGGAGCTCCTACAATGAGCAGTTCTTC
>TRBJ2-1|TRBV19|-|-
CASTGRHNEQFF
TGTGCCAGTACCGGGAGACACAATGAGCAGTTCTTC
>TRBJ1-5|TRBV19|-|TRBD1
CASSTGQGAIVGNQPQHF
TGTGCCAGTAGTACGGGACAGGGGGCGATTGTGGGCAATCAGCCCCAGCATTTT
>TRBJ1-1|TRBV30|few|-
CAWSVLKGVRPEAFF
TGTGCCTGGAGTGTACTGAAGGGGGTTCGGCCTGAAGCTTTCTTT
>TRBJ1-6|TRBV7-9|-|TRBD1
CASRGGGNSPLHF
TGTGCGAGTAGGGGAGGGGGCAATTCACCCCTCCACTTT
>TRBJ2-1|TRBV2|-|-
CAGARDNTYNEQFF
TGTGCCGGGGCCCGGGACAACACCTACAATGAGCAGTTCTTC
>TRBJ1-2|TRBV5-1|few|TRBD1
CASSTGQALANYGYTF
TGCGCCAGCAGCACGGGACAGGCATTGGCTAACTATGGCTACACCTTC
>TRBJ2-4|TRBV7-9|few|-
CASSPPGEGIQYF
TGTGCCAGCAGCCCCCCAGGGGAAGGCATTCAGTACTTC
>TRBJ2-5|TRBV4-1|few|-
CASSQSLVGTQYF
TGCGCCAGCAGCCAAAGTCTCGTTGGGACCCAGTACTTC
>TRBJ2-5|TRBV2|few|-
CASSEAGAEQYF
TGTGCCAGCAGTGAAGCGGGGGCTGAGCAGTACTTC
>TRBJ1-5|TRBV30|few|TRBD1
CAWEQGANQPQHF
TGTGCCTGGGAACAGGGGGCAAATCAGCCCCAGCATTTT
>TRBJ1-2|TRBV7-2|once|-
CASSAPGLQDGYTF
TGTGCCAGCAGCGCCCCGGGCCTCCAGGACGGCTACACCTTC
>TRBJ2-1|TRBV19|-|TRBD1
CASSMGQGYNEQFF
TGTGCCAGTAGTATGGGACAGGGGTACAATGAGCAGTTCTTC
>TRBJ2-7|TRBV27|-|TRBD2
CASSSLAGGSSDEQYF
TGTGCCAGCAGTTCCCTAGCGGGGGGATCATCCGACGAGCAGTACTTC
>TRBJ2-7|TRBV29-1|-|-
CSVAGGYEQYF
TGCAGCGTTGCAGGGGGGTACGAGCAGTACTTC
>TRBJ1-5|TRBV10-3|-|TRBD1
CAIGTGSNQPQHF
TGTGCCATCGGGACAGGGAGCAATCAGCCCCAGCATTTT
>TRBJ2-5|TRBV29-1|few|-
CSEANDQETQYF
TGCAGCGAGGCGAACGATCAAGAGACCCAGTACTTC
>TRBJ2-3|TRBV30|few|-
CAWSQGTQYF
TGTGCCTGGAGTCAGGGTACGCAGTATTTT
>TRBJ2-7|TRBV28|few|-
CASDSGTRVYEQYF
TGTGCCAGCGATTCCGGGACCCGCGTGTACGAGCAGTACTTC
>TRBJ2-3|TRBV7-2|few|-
CASSLYTDTQYF
TGTGCCAGCAGCTTGTACACAGATACGCAGTATTTT
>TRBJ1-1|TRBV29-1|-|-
CSGGRDMNTEAFF
TGCAGCGGGGGCAGGGATATGAACACTGAAGCTTTCTTT
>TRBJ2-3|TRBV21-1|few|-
CASSRRKKRLAGVGTDTQYF
TGTGCCAGCAGCCGCAGAAAGAAGAGACTAGCGGGGGTAGGAACAGATACGCAGTATTTT